These T cell receptor delta chains were read from a single sample in a study of gamma-delta chains in newborns, infants, children. TCRdb re-analyzed the reads via CATT. The sample includes about 6,100 delta-chain clones, around 2% of them seen just once. Sequencing was done on a sample of blood. These receptors came from a child who was a newborn, infant or young child, either healthy, febrile or measles-vaccinated (not recorded which). The CDR3 runs from the conserved cysteine through the conserved F or W. A D gene is named only where the DNA matches it firmly. A row's size may be missing; if present it is once, few, many or a size class.

v_call,clone_size,j_call,d_call,cdr3_nt,cdr3_aa
TRDV3,few,TRDJ1,.,TGTGCCTTCCCGATAGGGGGGTCACCCCGGGGCGATAAACTCATCTTT,CAFPIGGSPRGDKLIF
TRDV2,.,TRDJ3,TRDD3,TGTGCCTGTGACACCAGGACTCTGGGGGATTTATTCGTCCCCTGGGACACCCGACAGTTGTTCTTC,CACDTRTLGDLFVPWDTRQLFF
TRDV2,few,TRDJ3,TRDD3,TGTGCCTGTGACCATGTACTGGGGGATACGCGGCCCTGGGACACCCGACAGATGTTTTTC,CACDHVLGDTRPWDTRQMFF
TRDV1,medium-sized,TRDJ3,TRDD3,TGTGCTCTTGGGGGCGCGGGACCCCGTACTGGGGGATGCCCCTGGGACACCCGACAGATGTTTTTC,CALGGAGPRTGGCPWDTRQMFF
TRDV2,medium-sized,TRDJ3,.,TGTGCCTGTGACACATGGGGGTCTCAGCACTCCTGGGACACCCGACAGATGTTTTTC,CACDTWGSQHSWDTRQMFF
TRDV2,many,TRDJ2,TRDD3,TGTGCCTGTGAACTACTGGGGGCCAAGACAGCACACCTCTTCTTT,CACELLGAKTAHLFF
TRDV2,few,TRDJ1,TRDD3,TGTGCCTGTGACATCGTACTGGGGGATACGTACACCGATAAACTCATCTTT,CACDIVLGDTYTDKLIF
TRDV2,.,TRDJ2,TRDD3,TGTGCCTGTAACACCGTTGGGGGACTGGTAGGGGTGGCAGCACAACTCTTCTTT,CACNTVGGLVGVAAQLFF
TRDV1,medium-sized,TRDJ1,TRDD3,TGTGCTCTTGGGGAAGGGATACGGCCATATAAACTCATCTTT,CALGEGIRPYKLIF
TRDV2,medium-sized,TRDJ3,TRDD3,TGTGCCTGTGACACCTGGGGGATAAAAAAGAGCTCCTGGGACACCCGACAGATGTTTTTC,CACDTWGIKKSSWDTRQMFF
TRDV2,large,TRDJ3,TRDD3,TGTGCCTGTGACGGCGGGGGATACAGCGCCTGGGACACCCGACAGATGTTTTTC,CACDGGGYSAWDTRQMFF
TRAV29/DV5,.,TRDJ2,TRDD3,TGTGCAGCATACTGGGGGATTTTGACGGCACAGCTCTTCTTT,CAAYWGILTAQLFF
TRDV2,many,TRDJ2,.,TGTGCCTGTGACCCACTGGGCGCGACAGCACAACTCTTCTTT,CACDPLGATAQLFF
TRDV2,medium-sized,TRDJ3,.,TGTGCCTGTGACACCGTCTGGGACACCCGACAGATGTTTTTC,CACDTVWDTRQMFF
TRDV2,medium-sized,TRDJ2,TRDD3,TGTGCCTACCAGGGGGGGGGATACACCCCGACAGCACAACTCTTCTTT,CAYQGGGYTPTAQLFF
TRDV2,medium-sized,TRDJ3,.,TGTGCCTGTGACACCGGGGGACCAAGCTCCTGGGACACCCGACAGATGTTTTTC,CACDTGGPSSWDTRQMFF
TRDV2,medium-sized,TRDJ3,.,TGTGCCTGTGACACCGTAGATACCGCGAGCTCCTGGGACACCCGACAGATGTTTTTC,CACDTVDTASSWDTRQMFF
TRDV2,many,TRDJ3,TRDD3,TGTGCCTGTGGGGATACAGGCTCCTGGGACACCCGACAGATGTTTTTC,CACGDTGSWDTRQMFF
TRDV2,few,TRDJ2,TRDD3,TGTGCCTGTGACCCCATCCCTCAAACTGGGGGTGTTGCTTTGACAGCACAGCTCTTCTTT,CACDPIPQTGGVALTAQLFF
TRDV2,medium-sized,TRDJ3,.,TGTGCCTGTGACACCGTGGGATACTGGGACACCCGACAGATGTTTTTC,CACDTVGYWDTRQMFF
TRDV2,few,TRDJ3,TRDD3,TGTGCCTGTGACGGTACTGGGGGATACAGCCTCAGCCCCTGGGACACCCGACAGATGTTTTTC,CACDGTGGYSLSPWDTRQMFF
TRDV2,medium-sized,TRDJ3,TRDD3,TGTGCCTGTGACGTCCTGAGTGGGGATACGCGCTGGAGCTCCTGGGACACCCGACAGATGTTTTTC,CACDVLSGDTRWSSWDTRQMFF
TRDV2,few,TRDJ3,TRDD3,TGTGCCTGTGACCCACTGGGGGATACGCGCTGGGGCACCCGACGGATGTTTTTC,CACDPLGDTRWGTRRMFF
TRDV2,.,TRDJ2,TRDD3,TGTGCCTGTGACTTACTGGGGGCTACCACTTTGACCGCACAACTCTTCTTT,CACDLLGATTLTAQLFF
TRDV1,medium-sized,TRDJ1,TRDD3,TGTGCTCTTGGGGAAACCCCACCCCTTAAAGTTCTGGGGGCCACCGATAAACTCATCTTT,CALGETPPLKVLGATDKLIF
TRDV2,medium-sized,TRDJ1,TRDD3,TGTGCCTGTGACACCGTCTCCCGACGTGGGGGATTCAGCAAACTCATCTTT,CACDTVSRRGGFSKLIF
TRDV2,medium-sized,TRDJ3,.,TGTGCCTGTGACACGGTTTTACATGCCGCCTGGGACACCCGACAGATGTTTTTC,CACDTVLHAAWDTRQMFF
TRDV3,medium-sized,TRDJ3,TRDD3,TGTGCCTTTGAGAATTACTGGGGGATATGGCCCTGGGACACCCGACAGATGTTTTTC,CAFENYWGIWPWDTRQMFF
TRDV2,medium-sized,TRDJ3,TRDD3,TGTGCCTGTGACATACTGGGGGATAAAAGCTCCTGGGACACCCGACAGATGTTTTTC,CACDILGDKSSWDTRQMFF
TRDV2,large,TRDJ1,TRDD3,TGTGCCTGTGACGGGATACGCACCGATAAACTCATCTTT,CACDGIRTDKLIF
TRDV2,medium-sized,TRDJ3,TRDD3,TGTGCCTGTGACCCCTTACTGGGGGGTGACTCCTGGGACACCCGACAGATGTTTTTC,CACDPLLGGDSWDTRQMFF
TRDV2,large,TRDJ3,TRDD3,TGTGCCTGTGACAATACTGGGGGATCCTGGGACACCCGACAGATGTTTTTC,CACDNTGGSWDTRQMFF
TRDV2,medium-sized,TRDJ3,TRDD3,TGTGCCTGTGACACCGTGGGGGATCGGGCCTCCCGACAGATGTTTTTC,CACDTVGDRASRQMFF
TRDV3,medium-sized,TRDJ2,TRDD3,TGTGCCTTCTACTGGGGGATACCTTTGACAGCACAACTCTTCTTT,CAFYWGIPLTAQLFF
TRDV2,few,TRDJ3,TRDD3,TGTGCCTGTGACAAAATACTGGGGGATACCGAGGACACCCGACAGATGTTTTTC,CACDKILGDTEDTRQMFF
TRDV2,.,TRDJ3,.,TGTGCCTGTGACACCGTGGACTTCATGAACAGGGACACCCGGCGGATGTTTTTC,CACDTVDFMNRDTRRMFF
TRDV2,medium-sized,TRDJ3,TRDD3,TGTGCCTGTGACAAAGTACTGGGGGATAAAAGCTCCTGGGACACCCGACAGATGTTTTTC,CACDKVLGDKSSWDTRQMFF
TRDV3,.,TRDJ1,.,TGTGCCGCATCCGAGGTCGCCGATAACCCCATCTTT,CAASEVADNPIF
TRDV2,.,TRDJ3,TRDD3,TGTGCCTGTGACGCCTACTGGGGGATGCCAAACAGCTCCTGGGACACCCGACGGATGTTTTTC,CACDAYWGMPNSSWDTRRMFF
TRDV2,medium-sized,TRDJ3,TRDD3,TGTGCCTGTGACCCTCTTACTGGGGGATCCTGGGACACCCGACAGATGTTTTTC,CACDPLTGGSWDTRQMFF